Given below is one T cell receptor (beta chain) in context. CDR1 is SQVTM, CDR2 ANQGSEA, per germline. With 6 bases clipped from V and 6 bases from J, the junction kept 7 bases outside the gene matches. The CDR3 is made up of 13 amino acids. These data originate in a study of T cells after posttransplantation cyclophosphamide. Busulfan-fludarabine conditioning, marrow transplant, and cyclophosphamide on days +3 and +4 were administered. TCRdb keeps only in-frame clones here, not all; method: immunoSEQ multiplex PCR. The profile covers 7,500 to 8,000 clones, none occurring a single time. V is TRBV29-1 and J is TRBJ2-3, with 9 nucleotides matching TRBD1. Source: PBMCs, taken 94 days after allogeneic stem cell transplant with posttransplant cyclophosphamide. This TCR derives from a female patient in her 60s who received an allogeneic stem cell transplant from an unrelated donor, was CMV-positive, and had acute GVHD only. The T cells may come from the graft donor. CDR3 in amino acids: CSVLTGGRDTQYF. In DNA, the CDR3 is TGCAGCGTGTTGACAGGGGGAAGGGATACGCAGTATTTT.